Below, 7 T cell receptor beta chains from the same sample are listed, as sequenced in a study of OX40 agonist ivuxolimab in advanced cancers. The data were produced by immunoSEQ multiplex PCR, yet TCRdb's version contains in-frame clones alone and is incomplete. The sample includes under 90,000 clones, around 92% seen only once; the top ten take approximately 2.4%. This specimen was CD4+ or CD8+ T cells sorted from blood, taken in a trial of the OX40 agonist ivuxolimab. The receptors were gathered from an adult with an advanced solid tumor such as melanoma, head and neck, liver or kidney cancer.

The chain is built from TRBV6-1 and TRBJ1-2; D might be TRBD1 (6 bases). The CDR3 covers 14 residues. V gave up 6 bases and J gave up 6 bases, with 17 bases separating them. Germline V gives CDR1 MNHNS, CDR2 SASEGT. As DNA, the CDR3 is TGTGCCAGCAGCTTAAACAGGGCCTCGGATGGCTACACCTTC. Its protein product is CASSLNRASDGYTF.

The chain uses TRBV14 and TRBJ2-2, with D possibly being TRBD2 (6 bases). Germline V CDR1 and CDR2: SGHDN, FVKESK. This CDR3 is 18 amino acids long. Trimming shortened V by 3 bases and J by 1 base, and 18 bases separated the two germline ends. The CDR3 nucleotides read TGTGCCAGCAGCCACCATCGAGGTAGCGGAGAGAACACCGGGGAGCTGTTTTTT. Translating it yields CASSHHRGSGENTGELFF.

About this clone itself: Other DNA sequences in this specimen translate into the identical CDR3. The chain links TRBV5-1 to TRBJ2-5, with D possibly TRBD2 on 5 matching bases. CDR1 and CDR2 (germline): SGHRS, YFSETQ. V lost 0 bases and J 0 bases, leaving 6 bases between the germline ends. This CDR3 comprises 14 residues. The CDR3 nucleotides are TGCGCCAGCAGCTTGGCCGGGAACCAAGAGACCCAGTACTTC. It is translated as CASSLAGNQETQYF.

V and J are TRBV28 and TRBJ1-4; tentative D call: TRBD1 (6 bases). Germline lookup yields CDR1 MDHEN and CDR2 SYDVKM. The V and J ends lost 2 bases and 7 bases respectively, with 14 bases between them. This CDR3 has 15 amino acids. In nucleotides, the CDR3 is TGTGCCAGCAGTTTAGGGGGGGGCGCCGGTGAAAAACTGTTTTTT. It translates to CASSLGGGAGEKLFF.

The V and J genes are TRBV2 and TRBJ2-7; TRBD2 matches at 7 bases. After removal of 8 bases from V and 5 bases from J, the junction contained 9 bases not matched to a gene. The CDR3 runs 13 residues. Germline CDR1 and CDR2: SNHLY and FYNNEI. The CDR3 region has the DNA TGTGCCAGCCCCTCTTGGGGGAGGGACGAGCAGTACTTC. Its protein product is CASPSWGRDEQYF.

The chain has TRBV30 and TRBJ2-3; D possibly corresponds to TRBD1 (5 bases). Germline V gene lookup returns CDR1 GTSNPN and CDR2 SVGIG (reference sequence). This CDR3 region has 14 residues. The ends were cut back, 2 bases at V and 4 bases at J, with 13 bases in the middle. CDR3 in amino acids: CAWSQGLLADTQYF. CDR3 coding DNA: TGTGCCTGGAGTCAGGGCCTCTTAGCAGATACGCAGTATTTT. Based on the CDR3 plus reference TRBV30 and TRBJ2-3, the full variable domain is SQTIHQWPATLVQPVGSPLSLECTVEGTSNPNLYWYRQAAGRGLQLLFYSVGIGQISSEVPQNLSASRPQDRQFILSSKKLLLSDSGFYLCAWSQGLLADTQYFGPGTRLTVL.

The chain couples TRBV6-5 to TRBJ1-2; 7 bases are a match to TRBD1. The germline V gene has CDR1 MNHEY and CDR2 SVGAGI. Trimming removed 5 bases from V and 4 bases from J; junction bases left unmatched: 7. This CDR3 contains 14 residues. CDR3 bases: TGTGCCAGCAGTCAGTGGGGACAGTTCTATGGCTACACCTTC. It codes for CASSQWGQFYGYTF.